These 14 T cell receptor beta chains came from one sample sequenced in a study of blood T cell repertoires in COVID-19. Sequencing was performed with immunoSEQ multiplex PCR; in TCRdb, only in-frame clones are kept and a portion is missing. The sample lists fewer than 250,000 clones, 80% to 90% occurring once. Specimen: PBMCs or T cells enriched from blood (not recorded which). Source of these receptors: a man between 50 and 59 years old who had been exposed to COVID-19.

The J gene is TRBJ1-2, the V gene TRBV7-9; D call uncertain. The CDR3 has 14 residues. The germline gives CDR1 SEHNR, CDR2 FQNEAQ (reference sequence). The ends were cut back, 3 bases at V and 5 bases at J, with 13 bases in the middle. CDR3 in amino acids: CASSFFEGWYGYTF. CDR3 DNA: TGTGCCAGCAGCTTTTTCGAGGGTTGGTATGGCTACACCTTC.

The chain is built from TRBV7-2 and TRBJ2-3; 10 bases match TRBD2. V was clipped by 4 bases and J by 8 bases; unmatched bases: 12. CDR1 and CDR2 (germline): SGHTA, FQGNSA. This CDR3 is 16 amino acids long. In nucleotides, the CDR3 is TGTGCCAGCAGCTCCTATAGCGGGGGGATGGGGGGTACGCAGTATTTT. It yields the protein CASSSYSGGMGGTQYF. The entire variable domain, with the rest obtained from reference TRBV7-2 and TRBJ2-3, is as follows: GAGVSQSPSNKVTEKGKDVELRCDPISGHTALYWYRQSLGQGLEFLIYFQGNSAPDKSGLPSDRFSAERTGGSVSTLTIQRTQQEDSAVYLCASSSYSGGMGGTQYFGPGTRLTVL.

This clone has at least ten counts. The CDR3 nucleotides are TGCGCCAGCAGCTTGGGACCCCAACTAGCGGGGGGGGCAGATACGCAGTATTTT. Encoded protein: CASSLGPQLAGGADTQYF. The gene calls are TRBV5-1 and TRBJ2-3, with TRBD2 identical over 13 bases. This CDR3 spans 18 amino acids. V was pared by 0 bases and J by 4 bases, with 8 bases of the junction left unmatched. Germline V gives CDR1 SGHRS, CDR2 YFSETQ.

The chain links TRBV5-6 to TRBJ2-7; D call uncertain. Per germline, CDR1 SGHDT and CDR2 YYEEEE. The CDR3 consists of 11 residues. V was trimmed by 3 bases and J by 3 bases, leaving 4 bases between them. CDR3 nucleotides: TGTGCCAGCAGCTCCTACTACGAGCAGTACTTC. This codes for CASSSYYEQYF. The entire variable domain, with the rest obtained from reference TRBV5-6 and TRBJ2-7, is as follows: DAGVTQSPTHLIKTRGQQVTLRCSPKSGHDTVSWYQQALGQGPQFIFQYYEEEERQRGNFPDRFSGHQFPNYSSELNVNALLLGDSALYLCASSSYYEQYFGPGTRLTVT.

The rearrangement uses TRBV30 and TRBJ2-1; 7 bases are a match to TRBD2. The CDR3 has 12 amino acids. Trimming removed 7 bases from V and 4 bases from J; junction bases left unmatched: 4. CDR1 and CDR2 (germline): GTSNPN, SVGIG (reference sequence). DNA of the CDR3: TGTGCCTCAGGACTAGATTACAATGAGCAGTTCTTC. Residues: CASGLDYNEQFF.

The chain is built from TRBV14 and TRBJ2-5, with no clear D. In germline, CDR1 is SGHDN, CDR2 FVKESK. V lost 1 base and J lost 5, with 11 bases in between. This CDR3 has 14 amino acids. The CDR3 sequence: CASSQVPRLETQYF. The CDR3 nucleotides read TGTGCCAGCAGCCAAGTTCCTAGATTGGAGACCCAGTACTTC.

The chain employs TRBV2 and TRBJ2-7; D perhaps matches TRBD2 (6 bases). Germline V lookup: CDR1 SNHLY, CDR2 FYNNEI. This CDR3 spans 13 amino acids. The CDR3 sequence: CASVGGWASEWIV. CDR3 nucleotides: TGTGCCAGCGTTGGGGGATGGGCTAGCGAATGGATCGTC.

The genes are TRBV5-1 and TRBJ2-7; no firm D call. Germline CDR1 SGHRS, CDR2 YFSETQ. The CDR3 runs to 12 residues. Trimming took off 1 base at V and 4 bases at J, with 6 bases between the two ends. The CDR3 sequence: CASSLTGYEQYV. The DNA of the CDR3 is TGCGCCAGCAGCTTGACCGGTTACGAGCAGTACGTC.

This rearrangement joins TRBV6-4 to TRBJ1-6, with 7 nucleotides matching TRBD1. The CDR3 extends over 14 amino acids. J gave up 6 bases and V 4 bases, and 3 bases lay outside the gene matches. Germline V gene sequence: CDR1 MRHNA, CDR2 SNTAGT. As DNA, the CDR3 is TGTGCCAGCAGTGCATCAGGGGGTAATTCACCCCTCCACTTT. This sequence encodes CASSASGGNSPLHF.

This clone was detected only once. The V call is TRBV19, the J call TRBJ2-7; TRBD1 agrees at 9 bases. Germline V gene sequence: CDR1 LNHDA, CDR2 SQIVND (reference sequence). V shed 3 bases and J 4 bases; nucleotides not matched to a gene: 10. The CDR3 runs to 16 residues. CDR3: CASSIHSRGQGYEQYV. In nucleotides, the CDR3 is TGTGCCAGTAGTATCCACTCCCGGGGACAGGGTTACGAGCAGTACGTC.

The chain has TRBV29-1 and TRBJ2-1, with 10 bases identical to TRBD1. Germline assignment: CDR1 SQVTM and CDR2 ANQGSEA. The CDR3 is 14 residues long. V lost 4 bases and J lost 9; bases outside the gene matches: 9. The CDR3 DNA reads TGCAGCGTTGTCCCTCGACAGGGGGCGGTTGAGCAGTTCTTC. Residues: CSVVPRQGAVEQFF.

The CDR3 loop reads CASSLSDSYNQPQHF. In DNA form, the CDR3 reads TGCGCCAGCAGCTTATCGGACAGCTACAATCAGCCCCAGCATTTT. The chain couples TRBV5-1 to TRBJ1-5, with D perhaps matching TRBD1 (6 bases). The CDR3 sequence is 15 residues long. Germline values: CDR1 SGHRS, CDR2 YFSETQ. V lost 2 bases and J 3 bases, leaving 12 bases between the germline ends.

This clone was recorded many times. This chain uses TRBV30 with TRBJ1-3; 7 positions agree with TRBD1. Trimming cost V 2 bases and J 7 bases; bases outside gene matches: 8. CDR1 and CDR2 from the germline V gene are GTSNPN and SVGIG (reference sequence). The CDR3 is 14 residues long. The CDR3 spells CAWSTGAVGNTIYF. The CDR3 DNA sequence: TGTGCCTGGAGTACAGGGGCAGTGGGTAACACCATATATTTT. Full variable domain (outside the CDR3, taken from reference TRBV30 and TRBJ1-3): SQTIHQWPATLVQPVGSPLSLECTVEGTSNPNLYWYRQAAGRGLQLLFYSVGIGQISSEVPQNLSASRPQDRQFILSSKKLLLSDSGFYLCAWSTGAVGNTIYFGEGSWLTVV.

This chain links TRBV2 with TRBJ2-3, with D possibly TRBD1 on 5 matching bases. Germline CDR1 is SNHLY and CDR2 is FYNNEI. The V end was cut by 4 bases, the J end by 2 bases, with 10 bases between. This CDR3 region has 14 residues. CDR3 protein: CASSADRFTDTQYF. The CDR3 bases are TGTGCCAGCAGTGCCGACAGATTCACAGATACGCAGTATTTT.